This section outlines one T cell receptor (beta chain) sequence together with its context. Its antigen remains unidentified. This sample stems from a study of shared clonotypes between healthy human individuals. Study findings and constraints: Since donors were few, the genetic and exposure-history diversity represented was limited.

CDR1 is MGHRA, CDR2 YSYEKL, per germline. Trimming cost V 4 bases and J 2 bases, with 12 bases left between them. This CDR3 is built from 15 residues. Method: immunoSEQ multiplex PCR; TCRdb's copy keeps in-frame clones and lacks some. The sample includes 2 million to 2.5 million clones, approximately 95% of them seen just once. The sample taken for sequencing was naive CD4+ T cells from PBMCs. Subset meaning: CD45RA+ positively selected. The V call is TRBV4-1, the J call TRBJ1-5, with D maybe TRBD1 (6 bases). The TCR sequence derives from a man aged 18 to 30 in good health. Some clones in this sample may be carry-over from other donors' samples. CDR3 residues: CASSPWTERNQPQHF. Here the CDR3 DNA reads TGCGCCAGCAGCCCCTGGACAGAGCGCAATCAGCCCCAGCATTTT.